A selection of T cell receptor beta chains follows, all from one sample in a study of cytomegalovirus exposure and HLA in healthy donors. Repertoires were generated with immunoSEQ multiplex PCR, while TCRdb's copy carries only in-frame clones and drops some. The sample holds about 120,000 clones, roughly 80% seen once. Sequencing input: PBMCs. The origin of the receptors is a young man in good health and CMV-seropositive. CDR3s include the opening cysteine and the closing phenylalanine or tryptophan. A D gene is named only where the DNA matches it firmly. Clone size is shown for a subset of rows, as once, few, many or a class of expanded clone.

v_gene: TRBV7-2; j_gene: TRBJ2-1; d_gene: TRBD1; abundance: .; len: 15; CDR3aa: CASSQRGQGANEQFF; CDR3nt: TGTGCCAGCAGCCAGAGAGGACAGGGGGCCAATGAGCAGTTCTTC
v_gene: TRBV30; j_gene: TRBJ2-3; d_gene: .; abundance: .; len: 15; CDR3aa: CAWSVAGADTDTQYF; CDR3nt: TGTGCCTGGAGCGTTGCGGGGGCGGACACAGATACGCAGTATTTT
v_gene: TRBV7-9; j_gene: TRBJ1-4; d_gene: .; abundance: few; len: 14; CDR3aa: CASSLGSSLGKLFF; CDR3nt: TGTGCCAGCAGCTTGGGTTCGTCGCTAGGAAAACTGTTTTTT
v_gene: TRBV29-1; j_gene: TRBJ2-5; d_gene: TRBD1; abundance: large; len: 12; CDR3aa: CKGRGPQETQYF; CDR3nt: TGCAAAGGAAGGGGGCCCCAAGAGACCCAGTACTTC
v_gene: TRBV10-2; j_gene: TRBJ2-3; d_gene: TRBD1; abundance: .; len: 14; CDR3aa: CASNPGQGADTQYF; CDR3nt: TGCGCCAGCAATCCAGGACAGGGGGCAGATACGCAGTATTTT
v_gene: TRBV7-8; j_gene: TRBJ1-5; d_gene: TRBD1; abundance: .; len: 15; CDR3aa: CASSSGQGIGQPQHF; CDR3nt: TGTGCCAGCAGCTCGGGACAGGGTATAGGTCAGCCCCAGCATTTT
v_gene: TRBV2; j_gene: TRBJ1-5; d_gene: .; abundance: .; len: 13; CDR3aa: CASSIRGNQPQHF; CDR3nt: TGTGCCAGCAGTATAAGAGGGAATCAGCCCCAGCATTTT
v_gene: TRBV5-4; j_gene: TRBJ2-6; d_gene: .; abundance: .; len: 16; CDR3aa: CAGRGGSGSGANVLTF; CDR3nt: TGTGCCGGCAGGGGAGGGTCGGGGTCTGGGGCCAACGTCCTGACTTTC
v_gene: TRBV5-1; j_gene: TRBJ2-2; d_gene: .; abundance: .; len: 14; CDR3aa: CASSLGQDTGELFF; CDR3nt: TGCGCCAGCAGCTTGGGGCAGGACACCGGGGAGCTGTTTTTT
v_gene: TRBV10-2; j_gene: TRBJ1-2; d_gene: .; abundance: .; len: 17; CDR3aa: CASSDLASRVKNYGYTF; CDR3nt: TGCGCCAGCAGTGACCTCGCATCCCGGGTCAAGAACTATGGCTACACCTTC
v_gene: TRBV5-4; j_gene: TRBJ1-2; d_gene: TRBD1; abundance: .; len: 15; CDR3aa: CASSLGRQGANGYTF; CDR3nt: TGTGCCAGCAGCTTGGGGAGACAGGGGGCAAATGGCTACACCTTC
v_gene: TRBV4-2; j_gene: TRBJ2-5; d_gene: .; abundance: .; len: 18; CDR3aa: CASSLTGLTAGYQETQYF; CDR3nt: TGTGCCAGCAGCCTGACGGGACTCACCGCCGGGTACCAAGAGACCCAGTACTTC
v_gene: TRBV5-4; j_gene: TRBJ2-2; d_gene: TRBD2; abundance: .; len: 13; CDR3aa: CASSSTSGGELFF; CDR3nt: TGTGCCAGCAGCTCCACTAGCGGCGGGGAGCTGTTTTTT
v_gene: TRBV11-2; j_gene: TRBJ1-2; d_gene: .; abundance: .; len: 14; CDR3aa: CASSLTPLNYGYTF; CDR3nt: TGTGCCAGCAGCCTAACCCCCCTTAACTATGGCTACACCTTC
v_gene: TRBV7-9; j_gene: TRBJ1-2; d_gene: .; abundance: .; len: 15; CDR3aa: CASSSPGANLYGYTF; CDR3nt: TGTGCCAGCAGTTCTCCCGGAGCCAACCTCTATGGCTACACCTTC
v_gene: TRBV14; j_gene: TRBJ2-5; d_gene: .; abundance: .; len: 14; CDR3aa: CASSQDQGQETQYF; CDR3nt: TGTGCCAGCAGCCAAGACCAGGGCCAAGAGACCCAGTACTTC
v_gene: TRBV5-1; j_gene: TRBJ2-7; d_gene: TRBD1; abundance: .; len: 14; CDR3aa: CASSTSGGEDEQYF; CDR3nt: TGCGCCAGCAGCACTTCAGGGGGAGAGGACGAGCAGTACTTC
v_gene: TRBV2; j_gene: TRBJ2-7; d_gene: .; abundance: .; len: 12; CDR3aa: CASYRDSYEQYF; CDR3nt: TGTGCCAGCTACAGGGATTCCTACGAGCAGTACTTC